One and the same sample provided the 21 T cell receptor beta chains below, sequenced in a study of OX40 agonist ivuxolimab in advanced cancers. Here immunoSEQ multiplex PCR was the method, and the copy in TCRdb shows in-frame clones only, minus some. The sample has 100,000 to 120,000 clones, about nine tenths seen once. Sequenced here: CD4+ or CD8+ T cells sorted from blood, sampled in a trial of the OX40 agonist ivuxolimab. These receptors were collected from an adult with an advanced solid tumor such as melanoma, head and neck, liver or kidney cancer.

The chain employs TRBV19 and TRBJ1-2; 10 bases fit TRBD1. This CDR3 spans 16 amino acids. The germline V gene has CDR1 LNHDA and CDR2 SQIVND (reference sequence). The ends lost 3 bases at V and 0 bases at J; junction bases unmatched: 4. Written as DNA, the CDR3 is TGTGCCAGTAGTATCGCGGGACAGGGGACTAACTATGGCTACACCTTC. Its translation: CASSIAGQGTNYGYTF.

V gene TRBV11-2 combines with J gene TRBJ2-2; D ambiguous. The CDR3 spans 12 residues. Deletions cut 0 bases from V and 5 bases from J, with 1 base between. CDR1 is SGHAT, CDR2 FQNNGV, per germline. CDR3 amino acids: CASSLETGELFF. DNA of the CDR3: TGTGCCAGCAGCTTAGAGACCGGGGAGCTGTTTTTT.

In its sample, this clone was seen once. This sequence joins TRBV6-6 and TRBJ1-1; possibly TRBD1 for D (6 bases). The germline V gene encodes CDR1 MNHNY and CDR2 SVGAGI (reference sequence). The CDR3 runs to 13 residues. The ends were cut back, 6 bases at V and 2 bases at J, with 10 bases in the middle. The chain's CDR3 is CASREGGNTEAFF. The DNA for the CDR3 is TGTGCCAGCAGGGAGGGGGGTAACACTGAAGCTTTCTTT.

The J gene is TRBJ2-3, the V gene TRBV5-4, with TRBD2 identical over 8 bases. Per the germline V gene, CDR1 is SGHNT and CDR2 is YYREEE (reference sequence). The V gene end was trimmed by 7 bases and the J gene end by 0 bases; junction bases not matched to a gene: 4. The length of the CDR3 is 14 residues. The CDR3 sequence: CASWPSGSTDTQYF. The CDR3 nucleotides read TGTGCCAGCTGGCCTAGCGGGAGCACAGATACGCAGTATTTT.

The CDR3 DNA reads TGTGCCAGCTCACCACCGGCCAGCTCTGGAAACACCATATATTTT. This codes for CASSPPASSGNTIYF. The V gene is TRBV18, the J gene TRBJ1-3, with D uncertain. Germline loops: CDR1 KGHSH, CDR2 LQKENI. The CDR3 extends over 15 amino acids. V lost 0 bases and J 0 bases, leaving 6 bases between the germline ends. Combining the CDR3 with reference TRBV18 and TRBJ1-3 gives the whole variable domain NAGVMQNPRHLVRRRGQEARLRCSPMKGHSHVYWYRQLPEEGLKFMVYLQKENIIDESGMPKERFSAEFPKEGPSILRIQQVVRGDSAAYFCASSPPASSGNTIYFGEGSWLTVV.

In this sample, this clone turned up a few times. The chain combines TRBV7-9 with TRBJ1-4, with D perhaps TRBD1 (6 bases). The CDR3 loop spans 14 amino acids. Deletions cut 0 bases from V and 12 bases from J, with 14 bases between. Germline-derived CDR1 and CDR2 are SEHNR and FQNEAQ (reference sequence). DNA for the CDR3: TGTGCCAGCAGCTTAGCGGAGGGACATCGAGAACTGTTTTTT. Its translation: CASSLAEGHRELFF.

Notes on this clone: Distinct nucleotide sequences in the sample also encode this CDR3. The CDR3 protein is CASSPQSENTEAFF. The CDR3 DNA follows: TGTGCCAGCTCACCACAGTCGGAGAACACTGAAGCTTTCTTT. The chain recombines TRBV18 with TRBJ1-1, with D hard to call. Germline CDR1 and CDR2: KGHSH and LQKENI. This CDR3 is built from 14 residues. The V gene lost 1 base and the J gene lost 1 base, with 7 bases spanning the gap.

The rearrangement uses TRBV5-1 and TRBJ1-2; D possibly corresponds to TRBD1 (6 bases). The CDR3 loop spans 18 amino acids. Germline lookup yields CDR1 SGHRS and CDR2 YFSETQ. V lost 0 bases and J lost 0, with 18 bases in between. This CDR3 reads CASSLGGTTVLSNYGYTF. The CDR3 DNA reads TGCGCCAGCAGCTTGGGGGGGACAACCGTGCTTTCTAACTATGGCTACACCTTC.

The chain recombines TRBV6-5 with TRBJ1-2; D remains ambiguous. CDR1 and CDR2 (germline): MNHEY, SVGAGI. The CDR3 has 14 residues. Trimming left V 10 bases short and J 1 base short, with 16 bases between. CDR3 loop: CATSSLDFNYGYTF. DNA of the CDR3: TGTGCCACCTCCTCGCTGGACTTTAACTATGGCTACACCTTC.

This sequence joins TRBV7-9 and TRBJ2-3, with no clear D. From germline, CDR1 is SEHNR and CDR2 FQNEAQ (reference sequence). The CDR3 sequence is 12 residues long. Trimming took off 8 bases at V and 2 bases at J, with 8 bases between the two ends. The CDR3 bases are TGTGCCAGCGGGCCTACCACAGATACGCAGTATTTT. It translates to CASGPTTDTQYF.

A word on this clone: This sample also contains other DNA sequences that code for the same CDR3. V and J are TRBV5-4 and TRBJ2-7, with D uncertain. CDR1 and CDR2 from the germline V gene are SGHNT and YYREEE (reference sequence). This CDR3 region has 12 residues. Trimming took off 0 bases at V and 3 bases at J, with 4 bases between the two ends. CDR3 in DNA: TGTGCCAGCAGCTTGGACCGCTACGAGCAGTACTTC. It specifies CASSLDRYEQYF.

This chain connects TRBV7-3 to TRBJ2-5; D gene uncertain. Trimming removed 5 bases at V and 0 bases at J, with 7 bases between. Germline CDR1 is SGHTA and CDR2 is FQGTGA. The length of the CDR3 is 13 residues. For the CDR3, the DNA is TGTGCCAGCAGCATAGATCACCAAGAGACCCAGTACTTC. As protein: CASSIDHQETQYF.

The gene calls are TRBV7-2 and TRBJ2-7; D not resolved. The CDR3 has 14 amino acids. V was cut by 5 bases and J by 2 bases, with 13 bases left in between. Germline V gene data show CDR1 as SGHTA and CDR2 as FQGNSA. CDR3 coding DNA: TGTGCCAGCAGCCCCGCGCTGGCTACCTACGAGCAGTACTTC. It is translated as CASSPALATYEQYF.

The CDR3 region has the DNA TGTGCCAGCAGCCCCGGGCGGGGGAAGTATGGCTACACCTTC. It is translated as CASSPGRGKYGYTF. The chain links TRBV4-2 to TRBJ1-2, with D possibly matching TRBD1 (5 bases). The CDR3 contains 14 residues. Per germline, CDR1 LGHNA and CDR2 YNFKEQ. The ends were cut back, 4 bases at V and 5 bases at J, with 14 bases in the middle.

The chain has TRBV12-2 and TRBJ2-1. TRBV12-2 is tagged as a pseudogene. This CDR3 spans 16 amino acids. CDR3 in DNA: TGTGCAAGTCGCTTATCCCAACGGGGGCCGTACAATGAGCAGTTCTTC. It encodes CASRLSQRGPYNEQFF.

The chain links TRBV4-3 to TRBJ2-1; 8 nucleotides align to TRBD2. Trimming at V came to 5 bases and at J to 3 bases, leaving 9 bases not matched to a gene. Germline CDR1 is LGHNA and CDR2 is YSLEER. This CDR3 contains 16 residues. The CDR3 region is CASSVGPGLVYNEQFF. CDR3 sequence (DNA): TGCGCCAGCAGCGTAGGCCCGGGACTAGTCTACAATGAGCAGTTCTTC.

The J gene is TRBJ2-2, the V gene TRBV9; D gene ambiguous. Trimming took 3 bases from V and 8 from J, leaving 11 bases between them. Germline CDR1 is SGDLS and CDR2 is YYNGEE. The CDR3 spans 13 residues. In DNA form, the CDR3 reads TGTGCCAGCAGCGCCGCCCCAGTTGGGGAGCTGTTTTTT. Translating it yields CASSAAPVGELFF.

In this sample, this clone turned up once. The chain is built from TRBV5-1 and TRBJ1-1; D not certain. The V end was cut by 0 bases, the J end by 1 base, with 7 bases between. The CDR3 covers 14 residues. Germline CDR1 and CDR2: SGHRS and YFSETQ. The CDR3 DNA reads as TGCGCCAGCAGCTTGGTAACTGGGAACACTGAAGCTTTCTTT. Protein: CASSLVTGNTEAFF.

This clone appeared a single time. V is TRBV7-9 and J is TRBJ1-1; the D is unclear. Trimming stripped 1 base from V and 5 bases from J, with 2 bases between. This CDR3 comprises 11 residues. Germline loops: CDR1 SEHNR, CDR2 FQNEAQ (reference sequence). CDR3 sequence reads: CASSLVTEAFF. The DNA of the CDR3 is TGTGCCAGCAGCTTAGTAACTGAAGCTTTCTTT.

The V call is TRBV2, the J call TRBJ2-2; D uncertain. The CDR3 length is 15 residues. Trimming stripped 6 bases from V and 6 bases from J, with 17 bases between. Germline V CDR1 and CDR2: SNHLY, FYNNEI. Here the CDR3 DNA reads TGTGCCAGCAGCCCCCCTGGGTGGGCCCCCGGGGAGCTGTTTTTT. Translation: CASSPPGWAPGELFF. Full variable domain (rest looked up from reference TRBV2 and TRBJ2-2): EPEVTQTPSHQVTQMGQEVILRCVPISNHLYFYWYRQILGQKVEFLVSFYNNEISEKSEIFDDQFSVERPDGSNFTLKIRSTKLEDSAMYFCASSPPGWAPGELFFGEGSRLTVL.

The chain uses TRBV5-4 and TRBJ2-7, with TRBD2 identical over 9 bases. V gave up 3 bases and J gave up 7 bases; unmatched junction bases: 5. The V gene's germline CDR1 is SGHNT and CDR2 YYREEE (reference sequence). The length of the CDR3 is 13 residues. The CDR3 here is CASSSPLAGEQYF. In DNA, the CDR3 is TGTGCCAGCAGCTCTCCCCTAGCGGGGGAGCAGTACTTC.